This is a list of T cell receptor beta chains from one sample in a study of T-cell reconstitution after alpha-beta-depleted transplantation in children. A single record per CDR3 protein comes from TCRdb applying MiXCR to the PCR reads. The repertoire includes about a million distinct CDR3 sequences, about 30% of them detected once, and roughly 31% sits in the top ten. This specimen consisted of PBMCs, mostly from graft donor cells, obtained 360 days after TCRalphabeta/CD19-depleted stem cell transplant. The receptors shown here come from a boy in the first two years of life who had a stem cell transplant for SCID, so the T cells may come from the graft donor. Each CDR3 is given with its conserved first and last residue. The order of the fields is V gene, J gene, CDR3 protein.

V gene: TRBV5-1
J gene: TRBJ1-4
CDR3 protein: CASSLGQTLTNEKLFF

V gene: TRBV7-8
J gene: TRBJ2-1
CDR3 protein: CASKRGQYNEQFF

V gene: TRBV2
J gene: TRBJ2-7
CDR3 protein: CASSVRTDTYEQYF

V gene: TRBV2
J gene: TRBJ2-5
CDR3 protein: CASSGGAPEETQYF

V gene: TRBV9
J gene: TRBJ1-2
CDR3 protein: CASSPYLRDRDGYTF

V gene: TRBV6-1
J gene: TRBJ2-1
CDR3 protein: CASRPRRASVNEQFF

V gene: TRBV7-3
J gene: TRBJ2-7
CDR3 protein: CASSSGLLTSYEQYF

V gene: TRBV12-3/TRBV12-4
J gene: TRBJ1-3
CDR3 protein: CASVVGAGGNTIYF

V gene: TRBV19
J gene: TRBJ2-1
CDR3 protein: CASSIGFGGVNEQFF

V gene: TRBV27
J gene: TRBJ2-1
CDR3 protein: CASSSTSSSYNEQFF

V gene: TRBV6-5
J gene: TRBJ1-1
CDR3 protein: CASNQGTEAFF

V gene: TRBV19
J gene: TRBJ2-5
CDR3 protein: CASSPREPWGSETQYF

V gene: TRBV5-1
J gene: TRBJ2-5
CDR3 protein: CASSPRWTSGGETQYF

V gene: TRBV7-9
J gene: TRBJ1-1
CDR3 protein: CASSLDQGLAEAFF

V gene: TRBV19
J gene: TRBJ2-5
CDR3 protein: CASSIGRFKETQYF

V gene: TRBV20-1
J gene: TRBJ2-1
CDR3 protein: CSARVPAGGQDEQFF

V gene: TRBV29-1
J gene: TRBJ2-4
CDR3 protein: CSALDSRRNIQYF

V gene: TRBV7-9
J gene: TRBJ2-7
CDR3 protein: CASSSGQVGLRYEQYF

V gene: TRBV20-1
J gene: TRBJ2-7
CDR3 protein: CSAKEAPATYEQYF

V gene: TRBV7-6
J gene: TRBJ2-3
CDR3 protein: CASSLREASVDTQYF

V gene: TRBV6-1
J gene: TRBJ2-7
CDR3 protein: CASTNRSRRLRGGGNEQYF

V gene: TRBV4-3
J gene: TRBJ1-1
CDR3 protein: CASSLSRFDDRGGNTEAFF

V gene: TRBV10-3
J gene: TRBJ2-7
CDR3 protein: CAISGGSSYEQYF

V gene: TRBV28
J gene: TRBJ1-2
CDR3 protein: CASSSYAAYGYTF

V gene: TRBV7-7
J gene: TRBJ2-2
CDR3 protein: CASSPQEGRNTGELFF

V gene: TRBV12-3/TRBV12-4
J gene: TRBJ2-1
CDR3 protein: CASSPHLLAGAPNEQFF

V gene: TRBV7-9
J gene: TRBJ2-1
CDR3 protein: CASSFASGGAYNEQFF

V gene: TRBV5-1
J gene: TRBJ2-3
CDR3 protein: CASSPDRGAVGGTQYF

V gene: TRBV5-5
J gene: TRBJ2-3
CDR3 protein: CASSFLAGLADTQYF

V gene: TRBV5-1
J gene: TRBJ2-7
CDR3 protein: CASSLATRGSYEQYF

V gene: TRBV12-5
J gene: TRBJ2-3
CDR3 protein: CASGLGGPHTDTQYF

V gene: TRBV18
J gene: TRBJ2-3
CDR3 protein: CASSPLSGGEEDTQYF

V gene: TRBV4-2
J gene: TRBJ1-2
CDR3 protein: CASSPRGAYGYTF

V gene: TRBV4-1
J gene: TRBJ2-2
CDR3 protein: CASSQGRGRAGELFF

V gene: TRBV7-8
J gene: TRBJ2-7
CDR3 protein: CASSLEGPRSYEQYF

V gene: TRBV12-3/TRBV12-4
J gene: TRBJ2-1
CDR3 protein: CASSSPFRGADHEQFF

V gene: TRBV5-8
J gene: TRBJ2-4
CDR3 protein: CASSLEQGAAKNIQYF

V gene: TRBV27
J gene: TRBJ2-1
CDR3 protein: CASSLWSQGGVYYNEQFF

V gene: TRBV20-1
J gene: TRBJ2-5
CDR3 protein: CSARLAGKETQYF

V gene: TRBV3-1
J gene: TRBJ2-1
CDR3 protein: CASSQVGVGGFRSPNNEQFF

V gene: TRBV10-3
J gene: TRBJ2-3
CDR3 protein: CAIRADRGGQDTQYF

V gene: TRBV3-1
J gene: TRBJ2-1
CDR3 protein: CASSPGLADYNEQFF

V gene: TRBV7-9
J gene: TRBJ2-3
CDR3 protein: CASSPPTGIGTDTQYF

V gene: TRBV27
J gene: TRBJ2-2
CDR3 protein: CASSLSPIPGELFF

V gene: TRBV6-1
J gene: TRBJ2-1
CDR3 protein: CASKQLAGDNEQFF

V gene: TRBV20-1
J gene: TRBJ1-1
CDR3 protein: CSANFLDRGHTEAFF

V gene: TRBV3-1
J gene: TRBJ1-1
CDR3 protein: CASSRKGGPGGLNTEAFF

V gene: TRBV5-1
J gene: TRBJ2-1
CDR3 protein: CASSPGRGRDNEQFF

V gene: TRBV20-1
J gene: TRBJ2-1
CDR3 protein: CSASAGNEQFF

V gene: TRBV29-1
J gene: TRBJ2-3
CDR3 protein: CSVRIPGTDTQYF

V gene: TRBV24-1
J gene: TRBJ2-7
CDR3 protein: CATSDKQGSEQYF